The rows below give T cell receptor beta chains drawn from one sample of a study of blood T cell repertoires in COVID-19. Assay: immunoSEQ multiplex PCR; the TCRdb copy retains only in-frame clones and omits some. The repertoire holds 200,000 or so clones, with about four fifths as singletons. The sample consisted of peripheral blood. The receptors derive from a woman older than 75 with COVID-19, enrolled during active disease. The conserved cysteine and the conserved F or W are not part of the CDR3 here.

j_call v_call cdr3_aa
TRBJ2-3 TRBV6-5 ASSYLSTDTQY
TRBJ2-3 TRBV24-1 ATSSSGGADTQY
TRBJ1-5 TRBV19 ASSFTGNSNQPQH
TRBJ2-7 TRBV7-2 ASSPVNSGDEQY
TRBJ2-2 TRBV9 ASSDPGGGYTGELF
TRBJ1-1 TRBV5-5 ASSLVGAQTEAF
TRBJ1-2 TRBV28 ASTQTGDYGYT
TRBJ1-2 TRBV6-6 ASSPQGNYGYT
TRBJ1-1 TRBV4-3 ASSHATVAGTEAF
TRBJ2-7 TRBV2 ASSETGLGYEQY
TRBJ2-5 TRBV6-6 ASSGTAQETQY
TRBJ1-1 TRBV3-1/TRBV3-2 AAGEMNTEAF
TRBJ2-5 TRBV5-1 ASREAGVRETQY
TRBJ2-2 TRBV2 ASNGPGLTNTGELF
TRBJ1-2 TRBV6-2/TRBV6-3 ASSYSFHPGQGGYGYT
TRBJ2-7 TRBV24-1 ATSDLLGGSQY
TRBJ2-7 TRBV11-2 ASRRTGQRYEQY
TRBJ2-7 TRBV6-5 ASSSTGGRYEQY
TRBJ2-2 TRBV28 ASSFPRRGKAGVRGELF
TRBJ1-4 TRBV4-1 ASSRGTVREKLF
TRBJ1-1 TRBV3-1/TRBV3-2 ASSQLMGSGAF
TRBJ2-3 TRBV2 ASSPERADTQY
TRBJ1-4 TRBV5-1 ASSLVQGMEKLF
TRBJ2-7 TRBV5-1 ASSLEGREGNEQY
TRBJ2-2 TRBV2 ASSGGTGLTGELF
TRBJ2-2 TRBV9 ASSVVPGQSKAGELF
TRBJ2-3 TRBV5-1 ASSPGGGAGYTDTQY
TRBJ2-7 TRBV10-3 AISDHGDRPYEQY
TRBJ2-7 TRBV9 ASSTWTGETDEQY
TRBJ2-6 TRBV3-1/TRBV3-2 ASSQVPSGANVLT
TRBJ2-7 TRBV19 ASSIGATNLYEQY
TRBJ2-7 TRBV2 ASRTTGTSGYEQY
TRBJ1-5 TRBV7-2 ASSLVGRGYQPQH
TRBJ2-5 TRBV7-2 ASSLVVGGETQY
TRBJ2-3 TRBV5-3 ARSPDGGVCSSQY
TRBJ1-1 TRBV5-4 ASSPRGGRTEAF
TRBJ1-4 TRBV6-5 ASRTGASEKLF
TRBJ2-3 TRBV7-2 ASSFTSGVSTDTQY
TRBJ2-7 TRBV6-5 ASSYGGPYEQY
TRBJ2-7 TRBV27 ASSLRRGVYEQY
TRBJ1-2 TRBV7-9 ASSPGDRDGYGYT
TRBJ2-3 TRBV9 ASSLSTSGGADTQY